This paragraph reports one T cell receptor beta chain. The specificity of this receptor is unknown. There are no base qualities to consult, and no much larger clone falls within one base. This sample stems from a study of T cells in narcolepsy (dated by TCRdb to between 2017 and 2018). The study in broad terms: Patients with narcolepsy type 1 or type 2 (NT1, NT2) and healthy control donors were enrolled in the study. The study used TCR Vbeta sequencing to track clonotypes in blood and CSF while looking for autoreactive T cells in narcolepsy patients that target self-antigens of hypocretin neurons (hypocretin, TRIB2).

The CDR3 contains 12 residues, cysteine and phenylalanine counted. Of all the DNA, just the CDR3 is kept, 36 bases in frame from base 1. CDR1 MNHNS and CDR2 SASEGT were looked up in the germline V gene. The junction carries 10 bases between V and J, which are trimmed by 7 bases and 4 bases respectively. The paper's findings and limits, for the study overall: No sequences matching autoreactive T cell clones were contained in some blood memory CD4+ repertoires from patients and controls. According to the report, autoreactive clonotypes were detected serially in the blood of the same patients and of different patients, but not in healthy controls. HCRT-specific and TRIB2-specific autoreactive clonotypes were highlighted in plots that compared CD4+ T cell clonotypes in CSF versus blood from the same patient. Patients and controls had comparable numbers of sequenced blood memory CD4+ clonotypes, averaging about 39,000 and 30,000, respectively.

Library preparation was by the immunoSEQ multiplex PCR assay. TCRdb provides this immuneACCESS table in a form limited to in-frame rearrangements. Some clones are lacking; in checked studies, under half of them reflect an unresolved V gene, and why the rest are absent is not known. This sample lists tens of thousands of clones; 80% to 90% were detected once. The top ten clonotypes cover approximately 1.3% of the sample. For TCR Vbeta sequencing, memory CD4+ T cells were sorted ex vivo from the peripheral blood of narcolepsy patients and healthy controls. Sequencing input: CD45RA- memory CD4+ T cells from PBMCs. The cell subset or site label for this specimen denotes: memory T cells sorted ex vivo from peripheral blood. The clonotype comes from a human donor with narcolepsy. The chain employs TRBV6-1 and TRBJ2-5, with the D gene not confidently named. The CDR3 loop reads CASKNVRETQYF. The DNA is as follows: TGTGCCAGCAAAAACGTCCGAGAGACCCAGTACTTC.